A selection of T cell receptor beta chains follows, all from one sample in a study of shared clonotypes between healthy human individuals. Data came from immunoSEQ multiplex PCR; TCRdb stores just in-frame clones and leaves some out. The sample has about 1 million clones, around 76% seen once. Material for sequencing was memory CD4+ T cells sorted from blood. These receptors were taken from a man between 18 and 29 years old in good health. Each CDR3 is given with its conserved first and last residue. The order of the fields is J gene, D gene, clone size, V gene, CDR3 DNA, CDR3 protein. A D gene is named only where the DNA matches it firmly. Clone size, where shown, is once, few, many, or a class for clones that have expanded.

TRBJ2-2 - - TRBV6-4 TGTGCCAGCTTGATCCCCCAGGGAACCGGGGAGCTGTTTTTT CASLIPQGTGELFF
TRBJ2-5 TRBD2 - TRBV7-2 TGTGCCAGCAGCTTCTTAGCGGGAGTCGGGGAGACCCAGTACTTC CASSFLAGVGETQYF
TRBJ2-2 TRBD1 - TRBV7-9 TGTGCCATCGGGACAGGGTCGAGGAACACCGGGGAGCTGTTTTTT CAIGTGSRNTGELFF
TRBJ2-1 - many TRBV5-1 TGCGCCAGCAGCTTGAATCCCCGATGGGAGCAGTTCTTC CASSLNPRWEQFF
TRBJ2-7 - - TRBV7-3 TGTGCCAGCAGGTCCGACACGACCTACGAGCAGTACTTC CASRSDTTYEQYF
TRBJ2-1 - - TRBV6-5 TGTGCCAGCAGTTACTATACCAGCTCCTACAATGAGCAGTTCTTC CASSYYTSSYNEQFF
TRBJ1-2 TRBD1 - TRBV2 TGTGCCAGCAGTGTAAGGACAGGGGTGGTTGGCTACACCTTC CASSVRTGVVGYTF
TRBJ2-7 TRBD2 - TRBV4-1 TGCGCCAGCAGCCAAGAGGGACTAGCGTTCTCCTACGAGCAGTACTTC CASSQEGLAFSYEQYF
TRBJ2-7 - - TRBV9 TGTGCCAGCAGCGTCCTGGGGGATTCAACCTACGAGCAGTACTTC CASSVLGDSTYEQYF
TRBJ2-2 - few TRBV2 TGTGCCAGCAGTGAAAGGAGGAACACCGGGGAGCTGTTTTTT CASSERRNTGELFF
TRBJ2-4 - - TRBV2 TGTGCCAGCCTACGACACATAGGGGAAAACATTCAGTACTTC CASLRHIGENIQYF